This T cell receptor beta chain was recorded in a study of cytomegalovirus exposure and HLA in healthy donors. Looked up from germline, CDR1 is SNHLY and CDR2 is FYNNEI. The CDR3 totals 14 residues. The V gene end was trimmed by 5 bases and the J gene end by 4 bases; junction bases not matched to a gene: 5. Whereas donors were nominally healthy upon sampling, unrecorded immune exposures were probable. The PCR contained 60 Vbeta and 13 Jbeta primers. Assay used: immunoSEQ multiplex PCR; TCRdb lists only in-frame clones, some missing. Of roughly 190,000 clones in the sample, just under 80% were seen once.

The clonotype originates from a female donor in good health and CMV-seronegative. The chain uses TRBV2 and TRBJ1-2, with 9 bases aligning to TRBD1. The sequencing input was PBMCs. DNA for the CDR3: TGTGCCAGCAGTCGGGACAGGGTTATCTATGGCTACACCTTC. It translates to CASSRDRVIYGYTF.